This T cell receptor (beta chain) originates from a study of cytotoxic CD8 clonotypes in ibrutinib-treated CLL. Investigators sought sequencing depths of between 1 in 200,000 and 1 in 1 million T cells. Measured with immunoSEQ multiplex PCR; TCRdb has only the in-frame clones, and not every one. Of some 130,000 clones in the sample, about 80% were seen once. CDR1 and CDR2 (germline): MDHEN, SYDVKM. This CDR3 has 13 residues. Between the trimmed V and J ends, which lost 6 bases and 6 bases, there was a span of 12 bases. V and J are TRBV28 and TRBJ2-1, with D perhaps assigned TRBD1 or TRBD2 (6 bases each). The clonotype was recovered from a human donor with chronic lymphocytic leukemia. Sequencing used PBMCs, obtained after 24 months of ibrutinib treatment. The chain's CDR3 is CASSWGAPNEQFF. The CDR3 nucleotides read TGTGCCAGCAGCTGGGGGGCCCCCAATGAGCAGTTCTTC. Full variable domain (remainder filled in from reference TRBV28 and TRBJ2-1): DVKVTQSSRYLVKRTGEKVFLECVQDMDHENMFWYRQDPGLGLRLIYFSYDVKMKEKGDIPEGYSVSREKKERFSLILESASTNQTSMYLCASSWGAPNEQFFGPGTRLTVL.